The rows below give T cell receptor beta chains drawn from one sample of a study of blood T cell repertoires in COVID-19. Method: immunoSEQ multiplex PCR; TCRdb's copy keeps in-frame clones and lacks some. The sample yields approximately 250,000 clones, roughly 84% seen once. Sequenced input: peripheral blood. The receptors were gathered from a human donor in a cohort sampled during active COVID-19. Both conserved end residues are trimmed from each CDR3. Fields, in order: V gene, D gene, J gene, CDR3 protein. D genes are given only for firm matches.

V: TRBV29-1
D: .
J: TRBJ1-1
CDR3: SVVSNTEAF

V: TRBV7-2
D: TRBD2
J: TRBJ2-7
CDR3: ASSSGTSGGRPYEQY

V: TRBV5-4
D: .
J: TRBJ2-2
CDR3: ASSLDFRVGTGELF

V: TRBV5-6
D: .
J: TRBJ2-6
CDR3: ASRHPLGAGANVLT

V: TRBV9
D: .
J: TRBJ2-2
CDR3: ASSVGLRAGTGELF

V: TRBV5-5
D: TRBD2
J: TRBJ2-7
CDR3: ASSVGLAGIYEQY

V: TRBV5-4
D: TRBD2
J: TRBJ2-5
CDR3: ASSGASSGVAQY

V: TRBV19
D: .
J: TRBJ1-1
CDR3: ASSRGPGSGNTEAF

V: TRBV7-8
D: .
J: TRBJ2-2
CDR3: ASSLRSGVATGELF

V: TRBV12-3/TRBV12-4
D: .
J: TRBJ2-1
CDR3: ASSPNRQSQQF

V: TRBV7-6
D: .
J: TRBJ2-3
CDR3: ASRRLVSSTDTQY

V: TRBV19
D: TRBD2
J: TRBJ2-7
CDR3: ASSRVRGGLADPYEQY

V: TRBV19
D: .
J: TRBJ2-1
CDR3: ASNKGGYSYNEQF

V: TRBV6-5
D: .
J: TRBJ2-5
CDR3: ASSRTRGTETQY

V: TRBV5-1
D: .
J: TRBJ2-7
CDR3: ASSFGQYEQY

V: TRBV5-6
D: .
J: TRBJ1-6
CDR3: ASSLRGGPFSYNSPLH

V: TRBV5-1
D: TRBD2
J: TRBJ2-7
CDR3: ASSLGLAGKISYEQY

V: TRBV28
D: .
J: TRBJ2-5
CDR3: ASSLAGAQETQY

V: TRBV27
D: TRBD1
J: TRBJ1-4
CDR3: ASTTRRQGTNEKLF

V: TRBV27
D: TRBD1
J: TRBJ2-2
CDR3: ASSQGARTGELF

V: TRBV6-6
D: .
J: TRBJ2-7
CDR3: ASSYIDGSYEQY

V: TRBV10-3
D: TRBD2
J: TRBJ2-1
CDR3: AISASGGRGNNEQF

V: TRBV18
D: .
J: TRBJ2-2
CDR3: ASSRNGELF

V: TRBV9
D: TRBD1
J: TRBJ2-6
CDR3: ASSVDDREGTGANVLT

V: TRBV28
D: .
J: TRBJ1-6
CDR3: ASSRRGSSSPLH

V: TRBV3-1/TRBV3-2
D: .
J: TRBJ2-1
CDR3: ASSPPRSVHNEQF

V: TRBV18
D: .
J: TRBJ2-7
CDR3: ASSQLQGPGEQY

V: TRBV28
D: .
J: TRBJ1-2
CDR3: ASEGGSPLYGYT

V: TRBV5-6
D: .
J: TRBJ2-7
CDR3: ASSRQVREQY

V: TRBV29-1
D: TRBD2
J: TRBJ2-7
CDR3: SAVVRWNPTSGSTYEQY

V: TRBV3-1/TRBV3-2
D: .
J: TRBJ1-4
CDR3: ASGAGVEKLF

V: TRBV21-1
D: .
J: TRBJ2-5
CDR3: ASSSRTGETQY

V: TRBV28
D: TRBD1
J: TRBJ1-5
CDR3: ASNRGRLWPQH

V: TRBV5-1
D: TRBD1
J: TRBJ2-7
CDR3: ASSMGQGYEQY

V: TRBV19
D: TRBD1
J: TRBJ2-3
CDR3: ASSRGRTDTQY

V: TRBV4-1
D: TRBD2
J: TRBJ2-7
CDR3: ASSQKLIGEGHYEQY

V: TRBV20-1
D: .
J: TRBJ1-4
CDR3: SASGWGEEKLF

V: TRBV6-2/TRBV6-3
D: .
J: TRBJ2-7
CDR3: ASSTGTLTYEQY

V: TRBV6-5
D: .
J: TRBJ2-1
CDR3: ASSPDSFGQF

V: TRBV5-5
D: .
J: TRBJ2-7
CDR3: ASSLPYAEQY

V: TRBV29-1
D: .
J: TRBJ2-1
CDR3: SVVSGVPGNEQF